The clone carrying this TCR beta chain has a single count. Trimming shortened V by 3 bases and J by 4 bases, and 13 bases separated the two germline ends. Germline lookup yields CDR1 MGHRA and CDR2 YSYEKL. CDR3 size: 14 residues. This sample is part of a study of PD-L1 blockade in urothelial cancer. The assay was immunoSEQ multiplex PCR, and TCRdb's table has in-frame clones only and misses some. The sample shows some 100,000 clones, roughly nine tenths of them seen only once. This chain connects TRBV4-1 to TRBJ2-7; D gene ambiguous. Sequenced here: PBMCs, sampled around atezolizumab (anti-PD-L1) treatment. The clonotype originates from a woman of 80 years or more with urothelial cancer. The CDR3: CASSQHGGAYEQYF. The CDR3 DNA reads as TGCGCCAGCAGCCAGCACGGCGGCGCTTACGAGCAGTACTTC.